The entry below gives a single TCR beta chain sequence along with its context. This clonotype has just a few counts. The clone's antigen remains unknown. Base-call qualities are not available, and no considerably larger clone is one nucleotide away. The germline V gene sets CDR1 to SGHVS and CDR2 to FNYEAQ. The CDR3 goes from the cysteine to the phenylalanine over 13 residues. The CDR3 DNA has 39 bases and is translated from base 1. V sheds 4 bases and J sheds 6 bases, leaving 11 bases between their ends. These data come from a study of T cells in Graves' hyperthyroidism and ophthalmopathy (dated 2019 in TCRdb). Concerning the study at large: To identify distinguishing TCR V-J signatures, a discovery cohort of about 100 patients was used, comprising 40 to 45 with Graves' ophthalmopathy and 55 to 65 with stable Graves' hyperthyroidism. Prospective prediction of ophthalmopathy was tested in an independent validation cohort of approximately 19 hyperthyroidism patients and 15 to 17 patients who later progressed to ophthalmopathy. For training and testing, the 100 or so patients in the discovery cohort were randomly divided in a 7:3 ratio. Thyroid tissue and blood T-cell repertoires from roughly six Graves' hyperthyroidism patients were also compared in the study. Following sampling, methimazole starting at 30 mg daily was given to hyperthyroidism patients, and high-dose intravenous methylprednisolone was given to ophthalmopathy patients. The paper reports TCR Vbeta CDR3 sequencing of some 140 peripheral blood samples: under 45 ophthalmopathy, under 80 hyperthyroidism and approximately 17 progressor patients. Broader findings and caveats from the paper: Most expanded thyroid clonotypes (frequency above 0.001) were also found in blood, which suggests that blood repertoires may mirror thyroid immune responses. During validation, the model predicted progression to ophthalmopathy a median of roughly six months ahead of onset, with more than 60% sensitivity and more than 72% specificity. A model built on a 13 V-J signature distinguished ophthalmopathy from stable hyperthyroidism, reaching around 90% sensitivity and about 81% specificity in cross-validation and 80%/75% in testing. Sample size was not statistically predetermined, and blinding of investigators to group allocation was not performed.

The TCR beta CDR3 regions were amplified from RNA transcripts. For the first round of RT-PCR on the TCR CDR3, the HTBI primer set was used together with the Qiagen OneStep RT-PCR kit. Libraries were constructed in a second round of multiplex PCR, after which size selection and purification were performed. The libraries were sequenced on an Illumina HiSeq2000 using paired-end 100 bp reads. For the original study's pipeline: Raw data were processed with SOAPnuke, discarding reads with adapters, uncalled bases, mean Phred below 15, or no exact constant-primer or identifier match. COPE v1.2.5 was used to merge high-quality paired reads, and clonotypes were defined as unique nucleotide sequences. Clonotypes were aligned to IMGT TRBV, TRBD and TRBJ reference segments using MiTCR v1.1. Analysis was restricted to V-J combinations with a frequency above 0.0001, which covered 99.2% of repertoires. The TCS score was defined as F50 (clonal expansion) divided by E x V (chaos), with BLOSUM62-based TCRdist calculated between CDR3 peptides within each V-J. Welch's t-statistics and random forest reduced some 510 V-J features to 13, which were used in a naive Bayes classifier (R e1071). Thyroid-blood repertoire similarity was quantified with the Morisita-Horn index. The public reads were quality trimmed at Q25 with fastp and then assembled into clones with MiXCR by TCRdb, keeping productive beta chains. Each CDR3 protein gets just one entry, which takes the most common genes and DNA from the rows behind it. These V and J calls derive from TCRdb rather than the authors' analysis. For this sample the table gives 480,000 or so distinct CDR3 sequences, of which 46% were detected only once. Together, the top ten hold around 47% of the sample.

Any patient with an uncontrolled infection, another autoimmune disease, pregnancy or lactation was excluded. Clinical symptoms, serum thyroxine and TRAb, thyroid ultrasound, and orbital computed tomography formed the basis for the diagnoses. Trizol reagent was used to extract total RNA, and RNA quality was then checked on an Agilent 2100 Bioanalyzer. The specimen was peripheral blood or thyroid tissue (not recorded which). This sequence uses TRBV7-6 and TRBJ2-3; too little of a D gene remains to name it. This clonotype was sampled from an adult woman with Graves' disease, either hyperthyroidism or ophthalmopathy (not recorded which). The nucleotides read TGTGCCAGCAGCTCCCGCGGACGCGATACGCAGTATTTT. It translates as CASSSRGRDTQYF.